This section outlines one T cell receptor beta chain sequence together with its context. Its antigen is still unknown. Other DNA sequences from this sample encode an identical CDR3 as well. The data were produced by immunoSEQ multiplex PCR, yet TCRdb's version contains in-frame clones alone and is incomplete. The sample yields approximately 2,200,000 clones, 85% to 95% seen once. The naive CD8 fraction comprised CD45RO-negative cells positively selected for CCR7 and excluded terminally differentiated effector memory CD45RA+ cells. This entry belongs to a study of shared clonotypes between healthy human individuals. Study details: Researchers assigned three CD4 naive, three CD4 memory, two CD8 naive and one CD8 memory plate to each donor.

Regarding the study as a whole: Only blood was sampled; tissue repertoires likely differ. Naive subsets usually exceeded memory subsets in estimated richness. The small donor group covered limited genetic and exposure diversity.

V was cut by 3 bases and J by 0 bases, with 7 bases left in between. The CDR3 covers 14 residues. Per germline, CDR1 MDHEN and CDR2 SYDVKM. The receptor was derived from a young man in good health. Some clones in this sample may be carry-over from other donors' samples. Sequenced input: naive CD8+ T cells from PBMCs. The chain recombines TRBV28 with TRBJ2-3; no clear D. The CDR3 bases are TGTGCCAGCAGTTTGTCGGGTAGCACAGATACGCAGTATTTT. Residues: CASSLSGSTDTQYF.